The rows below give T cell receptor beta chains drawn from one sample of a study of cytomegalovirus exposure and HLA in healthy donors. Profiling relied on immunoSEQ multiplex PCR, and the TCRdb table lists in-frame clones only, not all of them. The sample records fewer than 200,000 clones, 80% being singletons. The sample was PBMCs. Receptors were obtained from a woman aged 45 to 65 in good health and CMV-seropositive. The CDR3 runs from the conserved cysteine through the conserved F or W. D genes are given only for firm matches. Size is omitted from some rows. Given values are once, few, many or a class for expanded clones.

>TRBJ2-3|TRBV5-6|14|NA|NA
TGTGCCAGCAGCCGCCGGGACTTCACAGATACGCAGTATTTT
CASSRRDFTDTQYF
>TRBJ2-7|TRBV18|13|TRBD2|NA
TGTGCCAGCTCGCCTAGCGGGAGCAACGAGCAGTACTTC
CASSPSGSNEQYF
>TRBJ2-1|TRBV7-9|15|NA|NA
TGTGCCAGCACCCTCGGACAGGGAGGGCCCAATGAGCAGTTCTTC
CASTLGQGGPNEQFF
>TRBJ2-7|TRBV2|14|TRBD1|NA
TGTGCCAGTGACCTGGGACAGGGGGCGTACGAGCAGTACTTC
CASDLGQGAYEQYF
>TRBJ2-7|TRBV11-2|13|TRBD1|NA
TGTGCCAGCAGCTGGACAGGGGTTTACGAGCAGTACTTC
CASSWTGVYEQYF
>TRBJ1-4|TRBV19|15|NA|NA
TGTGCCAGTAGTCCCCGGGGAGACGAGGATGAAAAACTGTTTTTT
CASSPRGDEDEKLFF
>TRBJ1-5|TRBV30|13|TRBD1|NA
TGTGCCTGGGCTACAGGGGGGAAACAGCCCCAGCATTTT
CAWATGGKQPQHF
>TRBJ2-7|TRBV15|14|TRBD2|NA
TGTGCCACCAGCAGAGAATTGTCTAGCGGGCCCCGCGGGTTC
CATSRELSSGPRGF
>TRBJ2-7|TRBV7-2|13|NA|NA
TGTGCCAGCAGCTCTACGACAGTATACGAGCAGTACTTC
CASSSTTVYEQYF
>TRBJ1-1|TRBV28|13|NA|NA
TGTGCCAGCAGTTTATGGGGCAGGGCTGAAGCTTTCTTT
CASSLWGRAEAFF
>TRBJ2-3|TRBV28|17|NA|NA
TGTGCCAGCAGTTTAGACCCCATAGGGGCAGGCACAGATACGCAGTATTTT
CASSLDPIGAGTDTQYF
>TRBJ1-2|TRBV9|16|TRBD1|NA
TGTGCCAGCAGCGTAGGGGGGACAGGGGCATCCTACGGCTACACCTTC
CASSVGGTGASYGYTF
>TRBJ2-2|TRBV5-5|16|NA|NA
TGTGCCAGCAGCTTGGGGGCCTCAGAGGGGGCCGGGGAGCTGTTTTTT
CASSLGASEGAGELFF
>TRBJ2-3|TRBV7-2|15|NA|NA
TGTGCCAGCAGCCCCCGGGGCAGGGGTGGAGATACGCAGTATTTT
CASSPRGRGGDTQYF
>TRBJ1-1|TRBV11-2|12|NA|NA
TGTGCCAGCAGCTTATTTTCCCTCCCTGCTTTCTTT
CASSLFSLPAFF
>TRBJ1-4|TRBV4-3|15|NA|NA
TGCGCCAGCAGCCAAGCTGAACGGTCTAATGAAAAACTGTTTTTT
CASSQAERSNEKLFF
>TRBJ1-1|TRBV6-5|12|NA|NA
TGTGCCAGCAGGCCACAGGGAGCTGAAGCTTTCTTT
CASRPQGAEAFF
>TRBJ1-3|TRBV2|15|TRBD1|NA
TGTGCCAGCATAACAGGGGTTACTTCTGGAAACACCATATATTTT
CASITGVTSGNTIYF
>TRBJ2-2|TRBV7-9|16|TRBD1|NA
TGTTCCAGCATCAAAAGGGGGCGGACGAACACCGGGGAGCTGTTTTTT
CSSIKRGRTNTGELFF
>TRBJ1-3|TRBV28|16|NA|NA
TGTGCCAGCAGTTTATCATGGGGAGGAGGTGGAAACACCATATATTTT
CASSLSWGGGGNTIYF
>TRBJ2-7|TRBV29-1|15|NA|NA
TGCAGCGTTGAGTTTTTGGGGACAAATACCTACGAGCAGTACTTC
CSVEFLGTNTYEQYF
>TRBJ2-5|TRBV10-1|17|TRBD2|few
TGCGCCAGCAGTGAGGAGGCTAGCGGGGGGGTAGGAGAGACCCAGTACTTC
CASSEEASGGVGETQYF
>TRBJ2-2|TRBV4-3|16|TRBD2|NA
TGCGCCAGCAGCCAATTCGGCGGGAGTCACACCGGGGAGCTGTTTTTT
CASSQFGGSHTGELFF
>TRBJ2-7|TRBV7-2|15|TRBD2|NA
TGTGCCAGCATAACCGTAGCGGGAGCCACCTACGAGCAGTACTTC
CASITVAGATYEQYF
>TRBJ2-3|TRBV7-2|17|TRBD2|NA
TGTGCCAGCAGCTTGGCAGCTGGGACTAGAAACACAGATACGCAGTATTTT
CASSLAAGTRNTDTQYF
>TRBJ1-1|TRBV6-1|14|NA|NA
TGTGCCAGCAGTCTATACAGGGCGAACACTGAAGCTTTCTTT
CASSLYRANTEAFF
>TRBJ1-1|TRBV14|15|NA|few
TGTGCCAGCAGCCAAGTTCAGGGGAAAGGCACTGAAGCTTTCTTT
CASSQVQGKGTEAFF
>TRBJ2-1|TRBV9|15|NA|once
TGTGCCAGCAGCGCCGGGAGCCTCTCCTACAATGAGCAGTTCTTC
CASSAGSLSYNEQFF
>TRBJ2-2|TRBV14|16|TRBD2|NA
TGTGCCAGCAGCCAAGTACTAGCGGGGAACACCGGGGAGCTGTTTTTT
CASSQVLAGNTGELFF
>TRBJ1-1|TRBV25-1|16|TRBD1|NA
TGTGCCAGCAGTGGGGGACAGGGAGGGTACGGCACTGAAGCTTTCTTT
CASSGGQGGYGTEAFF
>TRBJ1-6|TRBV6-1|15|TRBD1|NA
TGTGCCAGCATTCCCGGGACAGGGGCGAATTCACCCCTCCACTTT
CASIPGTGANSPLHF
>TRBJ1-5|TRBV10-3|18|NA|once
TGTGCCATCAGTGAGCCGCCTACTAAGGGGTCCCCCAATCAGCCCCAGCATTTT
CAISEPPTKGSPNQPQHF
>TRBJ1-1|TRBV7-2|15|NA|NA
TGTGCCAGCAGCCCGGGACTTCCGGAGAACACTGAAGCTTTCTTT
CASSPGLPENTEAFF
>TRBJ1-6|TRBV4-3|16|TRBD1|NA
TGCGCCAGCAGCCTACGACAGGGGGCGATTAATTCACCCCTCCACTTT
CASSLRQGAINSPLHF
>TRBJ2-3|TRBV7-3|17|NA|NA
TGTGCCAGCAGCTTAAGTGCGCCCGGGAGCGGCACAGATACGCAGTATTTT
CASSLSAPGSGTDTQYF
>TRBJ1-4|TRBV6-6|15|NA|few
TGTGCCAGCAGTTACCCGGCAGGGACTAATGAAAAACTGTTTTTT
CASSYPAGTNEKLFF
>TRBJ2-3|TRBV9|16|TRBD1|NA
TGTGCCAGCAGCGTAGATGGGACAGGGTTCACAGATACGCAGTATTTT
CASSVDGTGFTDTQYF
>TRBJ2-7|TRBV5-4|16|TRBD2|NA
TGTGCCAGCAGCTTGGGGGTAGCGGGAGATCCTCCCGAGCAGTACTTC
CASSLGVAGDPPEQYF
>TRBJ2-7|TRBV7-2|16|NA|NA
TGTGCCAGCAGCTTAGGAGGGACAATGCCATCCTACGAGCAGTACTTC
CASSLGGTMPSYEQYF
>TRBJ1-1|TRBV30|15|TRBD1|NA
TGTGCCTGGATTGGGACAGGGAGGGGGAACACTGAAGCTTTCTTT
CAWIGTGRGNTEAFF
>TRBJ1-5|TRBV19|12|TRBD1|NA
TGTGCCAGTGACAGGGGCCCCCAGCCCCAGCATTTT
CASDRGPQPQHF
>TRBJ1-3|TRBV5-4|13|NA|NA
TGTGCCAGCAGCTTGCAGGGCGGAAACACCATATATTTT
CASSLQGGNTIYF
>TRBJ2-5|TRBV5-8|15|TRBD2|NA
TGTGCCAACAGCTTGGGGACTAGCGGGAAGGCGACCCAGTACTTC
CANSLGTSGKATQYF
>TRBJ2-5|TRBV28|17|NA|NA
TGTGCCAGCAGCCACCGGAGGGGCGACGACCTCACAGAGACCCAGTACTTC
CASSHRRGDDLTETQYF
>TRBJ2-7|TRBV11-2|15|NA|NA
TGTGCCAGCAGCTCTGGCGAAAGTGGAGTCTACGAGCAGTACTTC
CASSSGESGVYEQYF
>TRBJ2-3|TRBV18|16|TRBD2|once
TGTGCCAGCTCACCAACTAGCGGGGCGGTGACAGATACGCAGTATTTT
CASSPTSGAVTDTQYF
>TRBJ2-7|TRBV28|14|TRBD1|NA
TGTGCCAGCGGTCAGTGGGACAGGCCCTACGAGCAGTACTTC
CASGQWDRPYEQYF
>TRBJ2-2|TRBV19|16|TRBD2|NA
TGTGCCAGTAGTCCCCGTGACGGGAGGGACACCGGGGAGCTGTTTTTT
CASSPRDGRDTGELFF
>TRBJ1-1|TRBV18|13|NA|NA
TGTGCCAGCTCACACTCCTTTAACACTGAAGCTTTCTTT
CASSHSFNTEAFF
>TRBJ2-3|TRBV7-2|14|TRBD2|NA
TGTGCCAGCAGCTTTAGCGGGGACTCGGGTACGCAGTATTTT
CASSFSGDSGTQYF
>TRBJ1-1|TRBV4-1|14|TRBD1|few
TGCGCCAGCAGCCGAGGACAGGGGGGCACTGAAGCTTTCTTT
CASSRGQGGTEAFF
>TRBJ1-1|TRBV29-1|13|TRBD1|NA
TGCAGCGCTACAGGGGTAAGGTCCACTGAAGCTTTCTTT
CSATGVRSTEAFF
>TRBJ1-1|TRBV4-3|15|NA|few
TGCGCCAGCAGCCGTTACCGGGACTTACAACCTGAAGCTTTCTTT
CASSRYRDLQPEAFF
>TRBJ2-3|TRBV5-1|16|TRBD1|NA
TGCGCCAGCAGCTTGGGTGTAGGGGGCACGAAAGATACGCAGTATTTT
CASSLGVGGTKDTQYF